This TCR beta chain emerged from a study of blood T cell repertoires in COVID-19. Germline V gives CDR1 MGHRA, CDR2 YSYEKL. The V gene end was trimmed by 1 base and the J gene end by 4 bases; junction bases not matched to a gene: 7. The CDR3 extends over 16 amino acids. Original processing notes: Amplification with reference gene primers provided the estimates of nucleated cell counts. Sequencing was performed with immunoSEQ multiplex PCR; in TCRdb, only in-frame clones are kept and a portion is missing. V and J calls and clone size are those listed in that table; D and trimming were worked out from the DNA. The sample includes under 14,000 clones, 87% of them seen just once.

Sequenced input: peripheral blood. V gene TRBV4-1 combines with J gene TRBJ2-3; 8 nucleotides match TRBD2. The clonotype originates from a man younger than 45 with active or convalescent COVID-19. The CDR3 sequence is CASSQVGGGTSDTQYF. CDR3 bases: TGCGCCAGCAGCCAAGTCGGCGGGGGGACCTCAGATACGCAGTATTTT.